This T cell receptor beta chain was recorded in a study of CD8 T cells in ankylosing spondylitis. The CDR3 extends over 16 amino acids. Germline V gene lookup returns CDR1 SGHRS and CDR2 YFSETQ. V was pared by 1 base and J by 3 bases, with 7 bases of the junction left unmatched. TCRdb itself ran the 5' RACE reads through MiXCR, one entry per CDR3 protein. The sample yields roughly 38,000 distinct CDR3 sequences, approximately 17% seen once. The genes are TRBV5-1 and TRBJ2-1; TRBD2 agrees at 7 bases. The TCR sequence derives from a male donor with ankylosing spondylitis or in good health (not recorded which). Sequenced sample: blood. DNA for the CDR3: TGCGCCAGCAGCTTGTCTTGGGGGGACTACTACAATGAGCAGTTCTTC. This sequence encodes CASSLSWGDYYNEQFF.